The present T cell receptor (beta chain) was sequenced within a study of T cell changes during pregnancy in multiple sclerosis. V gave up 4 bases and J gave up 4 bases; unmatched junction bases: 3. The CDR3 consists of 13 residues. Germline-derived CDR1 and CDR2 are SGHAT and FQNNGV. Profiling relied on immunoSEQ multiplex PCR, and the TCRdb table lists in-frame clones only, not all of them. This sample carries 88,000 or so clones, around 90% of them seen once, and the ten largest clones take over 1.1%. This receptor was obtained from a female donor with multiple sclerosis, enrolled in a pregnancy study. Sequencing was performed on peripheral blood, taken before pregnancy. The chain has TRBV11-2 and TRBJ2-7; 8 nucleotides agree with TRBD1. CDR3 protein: CASSSGGSYEQYF. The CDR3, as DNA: TGTGCCAGCAGCTCAGGGGGCTCGTACGAGCAGTACTTC.